Reported below is one T cell receptor (beta chain). The germline V gene has CDR1 DFQATT and CDR2 SNEGSKA (reference sequence). The CDR3 covers 12 residues. Hyperthyroidism patients were newly diagnosed, had disease duration under 2 months, and were aged 18 to 65 years. Fresh peripheral blood, 10 ml, yielded the PBMCs. The data were taken from a study of T cells in Graves' hyperthyroidism and ophthalmopathy. Amplification targeted TCR beta CDR3 regions from RNA transcripts. HTBI primers drove first-round RT-PCR of the TCR CDR3. Using its own MiXCR run on the multiplex PCR reads, TCRdb lists one record per CDR3 protein. Among 96,000 or so distinct CDR3 sequences, around 50% were seen once, and the ten largest hold roughly a quarter.

The gene calls are TRBV20-1 and TRBJ1-5; D not certain. The TCR comes from a woman between 35 and 50 years old with Graves' hyperthyroidism. Specimen: blood. The CDR3 DNA follows: TGCAGACCGATTAGTTTGATTCAGCCCCAGCATTTT. This encodes CRPISLIQPQHF.